The rows below give T cell receptor beta chains drawn from one sample of a study of OX40 agonist ivuxolimab in advanced cancers. TCRdb keeps only in-frame clones here, not all; method: immunoSEQ multiplex PCR. The sample consists of some 57,000 clones, about 90% of them appearing once. The source was CD4+ or CD8+ T cells sorted from blood, collected in a trial of the OX40 agonist ivuxolimab. The source of these receptors is an adult with an advanced solid tumor such as melanoma, head and neck, liver or kidney cancer. The conserved cysteine and the conserved F or W are not part of the CDR3 here.

>TRBV9|TRBJ2-7
ASSVGAGGEQY
>TRBV30|TRBJ2-7
AWSSGTGYEQY
>TRBV7-9|TRBJ2-6
ASSFSSGAASGANVLT
>TRBV9|TRBJ1-1
ASSVTGNTEAF
>TRBV6-5|TRBJ2-7
ASRAGTGDYEQY
>TRBV9|TRBJ2-7
ASSVGLAGIYEQY
>TRBV7-3|TRBJ2-2
ASSRGQGTNTGELF
>TRBV28|TRBJ2-7
ASSFSRGSYEQY
>TRBV6-7|TRBJ2-7
APPEREPHEQY
>TRBV2|TRBJ1-4
ASSEEGAMDEKLF
>TRBV19|TRBJ2-5
ASSIQGGVETQY
>TRBV10-3|TRBJ1-5
AISDRGDNQPQH
>TRBV2|TRBJ2-3
ASSEGPGGGDTQY
>TRBV27|TRBJ1-2
ASRSRDRPYGYT
>TRBV5-1|TRBJ2-5
ASSSGGGSETQY
>TRBV5-6|TRBJ2-7
ASSGADRSYEQY
>TRBV11-2|TRBJ1-3
ASSRDRGNINGNTIY
>TRBV6-1|TRBJ2-7
ASSRADLFYEQY
>TRBV25-1|TRBJ1-6
ASSAPTGGNSPLH
>TRBV7-2|TRBJ2-2
ASSLRYTGELF
>TRBV6-5|TRBJ1-2
ASSYSGGYGYT
>TRBV6-1|TRBJ1-6
ASSVDLNSPLH
>TRBV19|TRBJ2-6
ASNLGHPVSYLT
>TRBV7-9|.
ASSSISSSYEQY
>TRBV18|TRBJ2-1
ASSSRTGARYNEQF
>TRBV18|TRBJ1-5
ASSPGSNQPQH
>TRBV9|TRBJ1-6
ASMRGDNSPLH
>TRBV5-1|TRBJ2-5
ASSLGAIQETQY
>TRBV6-5|TRBJ1-5
ASRRRTASNQPQH
>TRBV25-1|TRBJ2-7
ASSEYNVGYEQY
>TRBV15|TRBJ1-5
ATSRGGTGGGQPQH
>TRBV19|TRBJ2-7
ATSGRTEQY
>TRBV28|TRBJ1-2
ASSDLVNYGYT
>TRBV29-1|TRBJ1-3
SVEGDGHSGNTIY
>TRBV6-1|TRBJ2-7
ASSGSGGKAYEQY
>TRBV19|TRBJ2-6
ASSSNFRGPVAGANVLT
>TRBV4-3|TRBJ2-7
ASSLGGGEEQY
>TRBV14|TRBJ2-7
ASSLEGLAGYEQY
>TRBV9|TRBJ2-2
ASSPTPVSNTGELF
>TRBV19|TRBJ1-4
ASTENEKLF
>TRBV14|TRBJ2-7
ASSLQVIGALGEQY
>TRBV14|TRBJ2-7
ASSRTWGSYEQY
>TRBV28|TRBJ2-1
ASSINNEQF
>TRBV9|TRBJ2-7
ASSVEAAGSSYEQY
>TRBV5-1|TRBJ1-2
ASSLTGGPFSNYGYT
>TRBV28|TRBJ2-7
ASSREAGGREY
>TRBV28|TRBJ2-3
ASSSTGRRDTQY
>TRBV19|TRBJ1-5
ASSRRQNNQPQH
>TRBV4-2|TRBJ2-1
ASSPSGRGGNEQF
>TRBV5-1|TRBJ2-2
ASSLVEVGTGELF
>TRBV6-5|TRBJ1-1
ASSEGRLNTEAF
>TRBV15|TRBJ1-5
ATSRDIRVNNQPQH